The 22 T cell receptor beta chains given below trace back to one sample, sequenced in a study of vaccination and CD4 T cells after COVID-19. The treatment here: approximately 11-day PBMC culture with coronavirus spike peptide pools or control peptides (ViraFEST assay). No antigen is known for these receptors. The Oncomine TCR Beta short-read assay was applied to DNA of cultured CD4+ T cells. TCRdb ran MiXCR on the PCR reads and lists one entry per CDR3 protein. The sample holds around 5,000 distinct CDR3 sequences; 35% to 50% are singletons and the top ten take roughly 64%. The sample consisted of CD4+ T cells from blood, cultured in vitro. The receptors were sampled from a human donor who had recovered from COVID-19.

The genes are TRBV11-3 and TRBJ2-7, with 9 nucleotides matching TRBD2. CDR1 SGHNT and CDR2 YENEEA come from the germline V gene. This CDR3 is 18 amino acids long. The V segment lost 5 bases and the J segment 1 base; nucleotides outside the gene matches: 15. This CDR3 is CASSPTLTVRGGSYEQYF. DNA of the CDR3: TGTGCCAGCAGCCCAACGTTGACTGTGCGGGGGGGATCCTACGAGCAGTACTTC.

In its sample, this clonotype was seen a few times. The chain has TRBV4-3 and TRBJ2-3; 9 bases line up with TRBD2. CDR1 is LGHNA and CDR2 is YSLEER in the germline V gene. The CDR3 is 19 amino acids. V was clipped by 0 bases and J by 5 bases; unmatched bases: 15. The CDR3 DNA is TGCGCCAGCAGCCAAGATCCGGGGGGCGGAGCGGGGGGACTAGATACGCAGTATTTT. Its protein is CASSQDPGGGAGGLDTQYF.

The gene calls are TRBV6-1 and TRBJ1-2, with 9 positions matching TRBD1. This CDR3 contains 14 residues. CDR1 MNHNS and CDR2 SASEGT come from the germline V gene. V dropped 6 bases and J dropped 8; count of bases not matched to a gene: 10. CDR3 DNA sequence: TGTGCCAGCAGGAAGGGACAGGGAGAGGGGGGCTACACCTTC. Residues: CASRKGQGEGGYTF.

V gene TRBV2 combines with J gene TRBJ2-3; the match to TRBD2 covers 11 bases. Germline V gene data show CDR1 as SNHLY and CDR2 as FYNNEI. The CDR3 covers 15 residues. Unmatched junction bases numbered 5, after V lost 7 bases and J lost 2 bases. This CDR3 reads CASTGLAAVTDTQYF. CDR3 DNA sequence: TGTGCCAGCACGGGACTAGCGGCGGTCACAGATACGCAGTATTTT.

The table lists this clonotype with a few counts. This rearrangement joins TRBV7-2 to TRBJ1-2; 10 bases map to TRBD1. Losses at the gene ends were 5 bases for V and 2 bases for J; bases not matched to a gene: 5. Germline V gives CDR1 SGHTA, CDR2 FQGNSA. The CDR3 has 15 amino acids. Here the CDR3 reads CASSGRQGANYGYTF. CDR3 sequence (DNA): TGTGCCAGCAGCGGTAGACAGGGGGCGAACTATGGCTACACCTTC.

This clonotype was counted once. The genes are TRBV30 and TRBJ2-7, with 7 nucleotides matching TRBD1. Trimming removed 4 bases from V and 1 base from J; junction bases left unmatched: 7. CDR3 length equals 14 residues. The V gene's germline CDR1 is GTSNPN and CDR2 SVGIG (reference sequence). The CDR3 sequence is CAWISRDSSYEQYF. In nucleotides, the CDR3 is TGTGCCTGGATTTCACGGGACAGTTCCTACGAGCAGTACTTC.

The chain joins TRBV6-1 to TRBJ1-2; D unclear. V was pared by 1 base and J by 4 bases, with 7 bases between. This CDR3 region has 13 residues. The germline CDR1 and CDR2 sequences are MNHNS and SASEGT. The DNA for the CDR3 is TGTGCCAGCAGTGAAGGATACGCCTATGGCTACACCTTC. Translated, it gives CASSEGYAYGYTF.

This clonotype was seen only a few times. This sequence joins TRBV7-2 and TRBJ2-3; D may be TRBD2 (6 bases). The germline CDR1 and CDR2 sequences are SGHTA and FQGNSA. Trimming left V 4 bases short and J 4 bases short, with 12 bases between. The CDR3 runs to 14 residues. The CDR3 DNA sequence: TGTGCCAGCAGCTCCCGGGAGTTCGCAGATACGCAGTATTTT. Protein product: CASSSREFADTQYF.

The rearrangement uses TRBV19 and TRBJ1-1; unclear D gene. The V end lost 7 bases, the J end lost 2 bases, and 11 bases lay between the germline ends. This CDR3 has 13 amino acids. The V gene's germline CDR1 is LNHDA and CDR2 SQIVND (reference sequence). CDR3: CASIKGVNTEAFF. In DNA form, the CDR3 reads TGTGCCAGTATCAAGGGCGTTAACACTGAAGCTTTCTTT.

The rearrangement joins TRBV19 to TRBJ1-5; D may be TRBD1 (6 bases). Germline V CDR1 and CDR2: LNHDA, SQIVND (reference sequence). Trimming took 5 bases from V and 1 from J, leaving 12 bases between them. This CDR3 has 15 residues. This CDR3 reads CASSRSGVSNQPQHF. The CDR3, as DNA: TGTGCCAGTAGTCGTTCAGGGGTGAGCAATCAGCCCCAGCATTTT.

Here the CDR3 DNA reads TGTGCCTGGAGTGTACACGAGGGGTACGAGCAGTACTTC. Protein: CAWSVHEGYEQYF. This rearrangement joins TRBV30 to TRBJ2-7, with D perhaps matching TRBD1 or TRBD2 (5 bases each). Germline V CDR1 and CDR2: GTSNPN, SVGIG (reference sequence). The CDR3 is made up of 13 amino acids. V was cut by 0 bases and J by 4 bases, with 10 bases left in between.

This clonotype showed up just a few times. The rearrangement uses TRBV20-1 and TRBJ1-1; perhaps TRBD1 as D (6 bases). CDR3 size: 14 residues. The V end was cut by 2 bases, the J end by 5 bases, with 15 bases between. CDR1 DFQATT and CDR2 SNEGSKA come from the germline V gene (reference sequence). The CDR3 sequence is CSARLPGAETEAFF. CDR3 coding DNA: TGCAGTGCTAGACTCCCGGGGGCGGAAACTGAAGCTTTCTTT.

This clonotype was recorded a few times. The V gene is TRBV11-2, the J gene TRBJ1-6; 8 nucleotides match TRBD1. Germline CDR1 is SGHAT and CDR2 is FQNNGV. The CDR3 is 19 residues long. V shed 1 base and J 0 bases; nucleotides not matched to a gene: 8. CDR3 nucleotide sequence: TGTGCCAGCAGCTTAGGGGGAACAGGGGGGAGCTCCTATAATTCACCCCTCCACTTT. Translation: CASSLGGTGGSSYNSPLHF.

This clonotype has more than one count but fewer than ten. CDR3 bases: TGTGCCTATCCCCTTCGAGGCTTTGGCTATGGCTACACCTTC. This sequence encodes CAYPLRGFGYGYTF. The chain joins TRBV30 to TRBJ1-2, with unresolved D. CDR1 is GTSNPN, CDR2 SVGIG, per germline (reference sequence). The CDR3 contains 14 residues. V gave up 7 bases and J gave up 4 bases, with 19 bases separating them.

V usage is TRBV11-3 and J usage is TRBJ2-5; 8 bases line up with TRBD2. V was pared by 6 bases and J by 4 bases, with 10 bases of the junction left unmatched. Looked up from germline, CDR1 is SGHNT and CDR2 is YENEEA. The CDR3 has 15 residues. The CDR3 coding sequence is TGTGCCAGCAGTCGCGGCGGGGGGAAGGGAGAGACCCAGTACTTC. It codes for CASSRGGGKGETQYF.

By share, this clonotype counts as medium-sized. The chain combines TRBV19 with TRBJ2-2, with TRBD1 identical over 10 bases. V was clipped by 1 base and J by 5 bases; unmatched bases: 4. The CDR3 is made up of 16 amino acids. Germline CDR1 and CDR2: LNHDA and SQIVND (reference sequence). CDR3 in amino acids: CASSIVAGQGTGELFF. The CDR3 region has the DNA TGTGCCAGTAGTATAGTGGCGGGACAGGGGACCGGGGAGCTGTTTTTT.

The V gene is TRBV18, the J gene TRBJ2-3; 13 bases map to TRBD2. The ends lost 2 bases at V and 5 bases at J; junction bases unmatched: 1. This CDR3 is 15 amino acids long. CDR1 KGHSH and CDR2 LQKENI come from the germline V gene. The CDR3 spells CASSPRTSGGDTQYF. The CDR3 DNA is TGTGCCAGCTCACCAAGGACTAGCGGGGGAGATACGCAGTATTTT.

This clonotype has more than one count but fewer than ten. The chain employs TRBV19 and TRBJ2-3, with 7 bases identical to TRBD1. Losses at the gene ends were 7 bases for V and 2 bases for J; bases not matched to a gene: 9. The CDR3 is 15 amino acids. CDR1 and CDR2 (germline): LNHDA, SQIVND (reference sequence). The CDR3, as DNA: TGTGCCAGTACCTCCGCGACAGGGAACACAGATACGCAGTATTTT. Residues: CASTSATGNTDTQYF.

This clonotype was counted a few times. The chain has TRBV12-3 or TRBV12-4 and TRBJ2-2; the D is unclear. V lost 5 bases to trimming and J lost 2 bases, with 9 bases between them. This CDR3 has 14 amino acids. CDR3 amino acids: CASSLQTNTGELFF. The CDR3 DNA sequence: TGTGCCAGCAGTCTACAGACAAACACCGGGGAGCTGTTTTTT.

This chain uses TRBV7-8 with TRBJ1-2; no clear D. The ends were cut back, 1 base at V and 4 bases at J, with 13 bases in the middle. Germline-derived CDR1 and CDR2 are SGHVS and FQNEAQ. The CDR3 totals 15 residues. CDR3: CASSLEAGIPYGYTF. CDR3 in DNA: TGTGCCAGCAGCTTAGAAGCTGGGATCCCCTATGGCTACACCTTC.

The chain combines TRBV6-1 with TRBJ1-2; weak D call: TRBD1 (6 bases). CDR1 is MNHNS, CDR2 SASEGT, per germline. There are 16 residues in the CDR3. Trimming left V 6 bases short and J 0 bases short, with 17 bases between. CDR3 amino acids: CASRDQGTITNYGYTF. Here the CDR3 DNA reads TGTGCCAGCAGAGACCAGGGGACCATAACTAACTATGGCTACACCTTC.

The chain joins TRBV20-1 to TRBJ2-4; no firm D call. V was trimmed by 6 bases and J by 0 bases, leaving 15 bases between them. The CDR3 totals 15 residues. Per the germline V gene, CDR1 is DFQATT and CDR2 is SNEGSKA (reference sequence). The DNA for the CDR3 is TGCAGTGCCCCGGACCTCCTAGGAGCCAAAAACATTCAGTACTTC. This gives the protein CSAPDLLGAKNIQYF.